These 29 T cell receptor beta chains came from one sample sequenced in a study of T cell responses to AZD1222 COVID-19 vaccine. TCRdb keeps only in-frame clones here, not all; method: immunoSEQ multiplex PCR. The sample carries 150,000 to 200,000 clones, about nine tenths recorded once. Specimen: peripheral blood, collected on day 0 of AZD1222 vaccination. Source of these receptors: an adult in good health.

The J gene is TRBJ2-7, the V gene TRBV18; possibly TRBD1 for D (6 bases). The CDR3 length is 13 residues. The germline CDR1 and CDR2 sequences are KGHSH and LQKENI. Trimming removed 5 bases from V and 3 bases from J, with 11 bases in between. The CDR3 DNA sequence: TGTGCCAGCTCAGGTGGACAGTACTACGAGCAGTACTTC. This translates into CASSGGQYYEQYF.

The genes are TRBV5-4 and TRBJ1-1; D is possibly TRBD1 (6 bases). CDR1 and CDR2 from the germline V gene are SGHNT and YYREEE (reference sequence). The length of the CDR3 is 14 residues. Trimming left V 4 bases short and J 5 bases short, with 15 bases between. CDR3 sequence reads: CASSTGTLGTEAFF. CDR3 nucleotides: TGTGCCAGCAGCACCGGGACATTGGGGACTGAAGCTTTCTTT.

This chain joins TRBV2 and TRBJ1-1; a weak D match, TRBD1 (6 bases). Germline values: CDR1 SNHLY, CDR2 FYNNEI. The CDR3 extends over 13 amino acids. V was clipped by 3 bases and J by 8 bases, with 13 bases between them. The CDR3 spells CASSDVWGAEAFF. CDR3 bases: TGTGCCAGCAGTGACGTATGGGGGGCCGAAGCTTTCTTT.

This clone was detected once. The chain recombines TRBV14 with TRBJ1-1; the match to TRBD1 covers 9 bases. CDR1 SGHDN and CDR2 FVKESK come from the germline V gene. The V and J ends lost 0 bases and 3 bases, in that order; junction bases with no gene match: 8. The CDR3 spans 17 residues. CDR3 region: CASSQDLGTGRDTEAFF. CDR3 sequence (DNA): TGTGCCAGCAGCCAAGATCTTGGGACAGGGAGGGACACTGAAGCTTTCTTT.

The CDR3 DNA reads as TGTGCCAGCAGCCCCGAGCCAGGAAGGGCGGGCTACAATGAGCAGTTCTTC. This gives the protein CASSPEPGRAGYNEQFF. The rearrangement uses TRBV9 and TRBJ2-1, with D possibly being TRBD2 (5 bases). V was clipped by 4 bases and J by 3 bases, with 20 bases between them. Germline values: CDR1 SGDLS, CDR2 YYNGEE. The length of the CDR3 is 17 residues.

This clone was counted between two and nine times. V gene TRBV19 combines with J gene TRBJ2-6, with no clear D. This CDR3 contains 14 residues. Germline lookup yields CDR1 LNHDA and CDR2 SQIVND (reference sequence). Deletions cut 9 bases from V and 0 bases from J, with 9 bases between. CDR3 DNA: TGTGCCAGCGAATACCCCTCTGGGGCCAACGTCCTGACTTTC. Translated, it gives CASEYPSGANVLTF.

The chain has TRBV19 and TRBJ2-7, with unresolved D. Germline V lookup: CDR1 LNHDA, CDR2 SQIVND (reference sequence). V lost 7 bases and J lost 3, with 10 bases in between. The CDR3 covers 12 residues. CDR3 in amino acids: CASMGKVYEQYF. As DNA, the CDR3 is TGTGCCAGTATGGGGAAGGTCTACGAGCAGTACTTC.

The chain employs TRBV13 and TRBJ1-2; perhaps TRBD1 as D (5 bases). The CDR3 runs to 12 residues. The germline V and J ends were trimmed by 6 bases and 7 bases, with 12 bases remaining between them. From germline, CDR1 is PRHDT and CDR2 FYEKMQ (reference sequence). The CDR3 region is CASSQGEGGYTF. The DNA of the CDR3 is TGTGCCAGCAGTCAAGGGGAGGGTGGCTACACCTTC.

The chain has TRBV7-2 and TRBJ2-7; TRBD1 or TRBD2 may be the D gene (5 bases each). The CDR3 is 14 amino acids. Looked up from germline, CDR1 is SGHTA and CDR2 is FQGNSA. V lost 6 bases and J lost 3, with 15 bases in between. Here the CDR3 reads CASRPTGTDYEQYF. CDR3 nucleotides: TGTGCCAGCAGACCTACCGGGACGGACTACGAGCAGTACTTC.

J is TRBJ1-2 and V is TRBV5-1; D is perhaps TRBD1 (5 bases). Germline V CDR1 and CDR2: SGHRS, YFSETQ. The CDR3 runs 13 residues. Trimming stripped 4 bases from V and 4 bases from J, with 11 bases between. The CDR3 spells CASSPDQGYGYTF. The CDR3 DNA reads TGCGCCAGCAGCCCGGACCAGGGCTATGGCTACACCTTC.

V and J are TRBV30 and TRBJ2-1, with 9 bases identical to TRBD2. The germline CDR1 and CDR2 sequences are GTSNPN and SVGIG (reference sequence). There are 15 residues in the CDR3. V was pared by 3 bases and J by 4 bases, with 7 bases of the junction left unmatched. This CDR3 reads CAWRRRGGPYNEQFF. CDR3 nucleotide sequence: TGTGCCTGGAGAAGGCGGGGGGGCCCATACAATGAGCAGTTCTTC.

V is TRBV7-9 and J is TRBJ1-2; 7 nucleotides line up with TRBD1. The ends lost 7 bases at V and 8 bases at J; junction bases unmatched: 7. From germline, CDR1 is SEHNR and CDR2 FQNEAQ (reference sequence). The length of the CDR3 is 12 residues. The CDR3 region is CASTGTVRGYTF. The CDR3 nucleotides read TGTGCCAGCACCGGGACAGTGAGGGGCTACACCTTC.

The gene calls are TRBV7-2 and TRBJ2-1, with D unresolved. The CDR3 sequence is 11 residues long. Germline V CDR1 and CDR2: SGHTA, FQGNSA. V gave up 5 bases and J gave up 8 bases, with 7 bases separating them. The CDR3 spells CASSRSDEQFF. The CDR3, as DNA: TGTGCCAGCAGCAGATCGGATGAGCAGTTCTTC.

The count of this clone is one. CDR3 coding DNA: TGCGCCAGCAGCCCTACAGGGGGAGGCTCCTACGAGCAGTACTTC. Translating it yields CASSPTGGGSYEQYF. This sequence joins TRBV5-1 and TRBJ2-7, with 8 bases identical to TRBD1. This CDR3 is built from 15 residues. The V gene end was trimmed by 4 bases and the J gene end by 0 bases; junction bases not matched to a gene: 6. Germline V gene lookup returns CDR1 SGHRS and CDR2 YFSETQ.

The V and J genes are TRBV11-2 and TRBJ1-2; possible D gene TRBD1, 5 bases. Germline assignment: CDR1 SGHAT and CDR2 FQNNGV. The length of the CDR3 is 15 residues. With 5 bases removed from V and 1 base from J, the gap between germline ends came to 14 bases. CDR3 coding DNA: TGTGCCAGCAGCCCCGGGACGAGTATTAACTATGGCTACACCTTC. This sequence encodes CASSPGTSINYGYTF. The full variable domain, rest sourced from reference TRBV11-2 and TRBJ1-2, is EAGVAQSPRYKIIEKRQSVAFWCNPISGHATLYWYQQILGQGPKLLIQFQNNGVVDDSQLPKDRFSAERLKGVDSTLKIQPAKLEDSAVYLCASSPGTSINYGYTFGSGTRLTVV.

This sequence joins TRBV6-4 and TRBJ2-1, with 9 nucleotides matching TRBD2. The V gene end was trimmed by 0 bases and the J gene end by 4 bases; junction bases not matched to a gene: 1. Looked up from germline, CDR1 is MRHNA and CDR2 is SNTAGT. The CDR3 has 15 residues. The CDR3 loop is CASSDSTSGYNEQFF. For the CDR3, the DNA is TGTGCCAGCAGTGACTCAACTAGCGGGTACAATGAGCAGTTCTTC.

The sample holds one count of this clone. V and J are TRBV5-4 and TRBJ2-1; 7 nucleotides line up with TRBD1. This CDR3 comprises 16 residues. V dropped 4 bases and J dropped 4; count of bases not matched to a gene: 11. Looked up from germline, CDR1 is SGHNT and CDR2 is YYREEE (reference sequence). CDR3 sequence: CASSVPKGTEYNEQFF. CDR3 sequence (DNA): TGTGCCAGCAGCGTACCTAAGGGGACAGAATACAATGAGCAGTTCTTC.

This clone appeared once. The V gene is TRBV7-8, the J gene TRBJ2-7; TRBD1 aligns across 9 bases. Per the germline V gene, CDR1 is SGHVS and CDR2 is FQNEAQ. The CDR3 extends over 15 amino acids. Trimming at V came to 1 base and at J to 4 bases, leaving 5 bases not matched to a gene. The CDR3 here is CASSLETGGAYEQYF. CDR3 DNA sequence: TGTGCCAGCAGCTTAGAGACAGGGGGGGCGTACGAGCAGTACTTC.

V usage is TRBV7-2 and J usage is TRBJ1-4, with D perhaps TRBD1 (6 bases). Per the germline V gene, CDR1 is SGHTA and CDR2 is FQGNSA. Trimming cost V 5 bases and J 11 bases, with 24 bases left between them. This CDR3 has 16 amino acids. This CDR3 reads CASSPLGVGGERKLFF. In DNA, the CDR3 is TGTGCCAGCAGCCCTCTAGGGGTAGGGGGGGAGAGGAAACTGTTTTTT.

This clone was counted once. The chain joins TRBV4-1 to TRBJ2-1, with a weak D call TRBD1 (5 bases). The CDR3 consists of 15 residues. Between the trimmed V and J ends, which lost 2 bases and 2 bases, there was a span of 10 bases. Germline CDR1 reads MGHRA; CDR2 reads YSYEKL. The CDR3 reads CASSQLTGTYNEQFF. The CDR3 DNA sequence: TGCGCCAGCAGCCAATTAACAGGAACCTACAATGAGCAGTTCTTC.

This chain links TRBV7-9 with TRBJ2-7; 10 bases line up with TRBD1. The germline V gene encodes CDR1 SEHNR and CDR2 FQNEAQ (reference sequence). V trimming: 6 bases; J trimming: 6 bases; junction bases outside the gene matches: 5. CDR3 size: 13 residues. This CDR3 reads CASSLRTGGEQYF. CDR3 nucleotide sequence: TGTGCCAGCAGTTTAAGGACAGGGGGCGAGCAGTACTTC.

The chain's CDR3 is CASSSEGRLSGNTIYF. In nucleotides, the CDR3 is TGTGCCAGCAGTTCGGAGGGCCGACTCTCTGGAAACACCATATATTTT. The J gene is TRBJ1-3, the V gene TRBV5-8; D gene unclear. Germline V gene lookup returns CDR1 SGHTS and CDR2 YDEGEE. There are 16 residues in the CDR3. Trimming removed 5 bases at V and 0 bases at J, with 15 bases between.

This chain links TRBV27 with TRBJ2-2; TRBD1 matches at 7 bases. Germline CDR1 MNHEY, CDR2 SMNVEV (reference sequence). The CDR3 loop spans 13 amino acids. V trimming: 5 bases; J trimming: 7 bases; junction bases outside the gene matches: 4. CDR3 in amino acids: CASSRQGNGELFF. The DNA of the CDR3 is TGTGCCAGCAGTAGACAGGGCAACGGGGAGCTGTTTTTT.

The genes are TRBV7-9 and TRBJ2-7; D is ambiguous. V was pared by 4 bases and J by 3 bases, with 10 bases between. The CDR3 is made up of 13 amino acids. Germline values: CDR1 SEHNR, CDR2 FQNEAQ (reference sequence). CDR3 sequence reads: CASSSRTLYEQYF. The DNA for the CDR3 is TGTGCCAGCAGCTCGAGGACGCTCTACGAGCAGTACTTC.

The chain's CDR3 is CASSKGGQPQHF. CDR3 sequence (DNA): TGTGCCAGCAGCAAAGGGGGTCAGCCCCAGCATTTT. The chain is built from TRBV12-3 or TRBV12-4 and TRBJ1-5, with D tentatively TRBD1 (6 bases). The CDR3 loop spans 12 amino acids. The V end was cut by 6 bases, the J end by 6 bases, with 9 bases between.

This rearrangement joins TRBV5-6 to TRBJ1-1; possibly TRBD1 for D (6 bases). The V gene's germline CDR1 is SGHDT and CDR2 YYEEEE. This CDR3 spans 16 amino acids. V dropped 1 base and J dropped 5 bases, with 18 bases sitting between them. CDR3 nucleotides: TGTGCCAGCAGCTTGAGATCACGGGGGCTCAGGACTGAAGCTTTCTTT. Amino acid sequence: CASSLRSRGLRTEAFF.

This chain joins TRBV4-3 and TRBJ2-2; 9 nucleotides align to TRBD1. With V trimmed by 4 bases and J by 5 bases, 8 bases remained unmatched. Germline assignment: CDR1 LGHNA and CDR2 YSLEER. The length of the CDR3 is 16 residues. The CDR3 DNA reads TGCGCCAGCAGCCGCGCCGGGACAGGGTTAACCGGGGAGCTGTTTTTT. Its translation: CASSRAGTGLTGELFF.

The V call is TRBV5-1, the J call TRBJ1-6; 7 bases align to TRBD1. Germline values: CDR1 SGHRS, CDR2 YFSETQ. The CDR3 runs to 16 residues. V shed 0 bases and J 7 bases; nucleotides not matched to a gene: 7. The CDR3 region has the DNA TGCGCCAGCAGCTTGGTGCGGCAGGGGGTAAATTCACCCCTCCACTTT. Amino acid sequence: CASSLVRQGVNSPLHF.

The V call is TRBV5-1, the J call TRBJ1-2, with 8 bases fitting TRBD1. The J segment lost 1 base and the V segment lost 2 bases, leaving 4 bases of the junction unmatched. CDR3 size: 15 residues. Per germline, CDR1 SGHRS and CDR2 YFSETQ. The CDR3 sequence is CASSFRTGNNYGYTF. CDR3 DNA sequence: TGCGCCAGCAGCTTCCGGACAGGGAATAACTATGGCTACACCTTC.